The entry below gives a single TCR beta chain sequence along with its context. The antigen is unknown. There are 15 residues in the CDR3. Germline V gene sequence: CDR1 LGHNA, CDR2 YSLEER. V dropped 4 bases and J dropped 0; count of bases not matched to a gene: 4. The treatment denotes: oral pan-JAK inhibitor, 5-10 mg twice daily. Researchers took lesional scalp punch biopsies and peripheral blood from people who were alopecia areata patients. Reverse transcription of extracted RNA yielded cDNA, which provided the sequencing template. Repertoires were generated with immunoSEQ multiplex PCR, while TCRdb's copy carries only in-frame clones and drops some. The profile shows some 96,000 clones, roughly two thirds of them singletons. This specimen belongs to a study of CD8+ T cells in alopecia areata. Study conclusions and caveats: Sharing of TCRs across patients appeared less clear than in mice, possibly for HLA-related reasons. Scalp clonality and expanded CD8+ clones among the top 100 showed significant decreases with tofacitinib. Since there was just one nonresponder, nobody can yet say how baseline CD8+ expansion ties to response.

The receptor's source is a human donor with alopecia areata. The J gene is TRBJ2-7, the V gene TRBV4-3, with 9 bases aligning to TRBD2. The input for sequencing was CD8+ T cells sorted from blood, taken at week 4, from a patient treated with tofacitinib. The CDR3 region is CASSPNSGGSYEQYF. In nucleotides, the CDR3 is TGCGCCAGCAGCCCGAATAGCGGGGGCTCCTACGAGCAGTACTTC.